This TCR beta chain was sequenced in a study of blood T cell repertoires in COVID-19. Study context: T cells, B-cell-depleted T cells, or PBMCs provided the cDNA or gDNA that served as material.

The germline CDR1 and CDR2 sequences are MNHEY and SVGAGI. There are 13 residues in the CDR3. Trimming removed 2 bases at V and 5 bases at J, with 7 bases between. Cohorts were assigned according to the clinical history that participants reported. Method: immunoSEQ multiplex PCR; TCRdb's copy keeps in-frame clones and lacks some. In the table there are around 300,000 clones, 85% to 90% of which are singletons. The chain combines TRBV6-5 with TRBJ2-1; TRBD1 is a possible D gene (6 bases). The material sequenced was PBMCs or T cells enriched from blood (not recorded which). This sequence originates from a woman aged 25 to 39 who had recovered from COVID-19. CDR3 sequence reads: CASSYGQHNEQFF. The DNA of the CDR3 is TGTGCCAGCAGTTACGGACAGCACAATGAGCAGTTCTTC.